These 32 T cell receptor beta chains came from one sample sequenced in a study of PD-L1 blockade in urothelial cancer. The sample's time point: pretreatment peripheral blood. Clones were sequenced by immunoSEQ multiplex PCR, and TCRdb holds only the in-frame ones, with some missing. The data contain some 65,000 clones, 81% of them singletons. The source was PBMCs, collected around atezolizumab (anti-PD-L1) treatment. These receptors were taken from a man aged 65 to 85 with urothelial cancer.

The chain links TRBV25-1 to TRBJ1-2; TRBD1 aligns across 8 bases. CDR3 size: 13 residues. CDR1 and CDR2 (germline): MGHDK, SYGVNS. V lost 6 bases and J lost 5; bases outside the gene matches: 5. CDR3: CASSPGQAYGYTF. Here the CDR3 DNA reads TGTGCCAGCAGCCCGGGACAGGCGTATGGCTACACCTTC.

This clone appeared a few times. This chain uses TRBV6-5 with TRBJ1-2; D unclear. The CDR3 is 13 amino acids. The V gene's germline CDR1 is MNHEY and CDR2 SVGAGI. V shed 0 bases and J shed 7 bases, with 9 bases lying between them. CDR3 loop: CASSYSQAGGYTF. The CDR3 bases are TGTGCCAGCAGTTACTCTCAGGCTGGTGGCTACACCTTC.

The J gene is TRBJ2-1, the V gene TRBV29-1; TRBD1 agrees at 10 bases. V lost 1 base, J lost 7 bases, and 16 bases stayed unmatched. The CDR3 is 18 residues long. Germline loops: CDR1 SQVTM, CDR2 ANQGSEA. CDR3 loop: CSVEGYVLGDRGTNEQFF. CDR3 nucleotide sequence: TGCAGCGTTGAAGGATATGTTCTCGGGGACAGGGGAACAAATGAGCAGTTCTTC.

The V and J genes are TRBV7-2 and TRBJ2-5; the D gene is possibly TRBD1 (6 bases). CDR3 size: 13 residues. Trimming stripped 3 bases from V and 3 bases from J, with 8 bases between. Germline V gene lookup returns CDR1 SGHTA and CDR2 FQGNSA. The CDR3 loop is CASSFAGEETQYF. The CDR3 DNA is TGTGCCAGCAGCTTTGCAGGGGAAGAGACCCAGTACTTC.

The CDR3 nucleotides read TGTGCCAGCAGCTTAGACCCTAGCTCCTACGAGCAGTACTTC. It yields the protein CASSLDPSSYEQYF. V gene TRBV7-2 combines with J gene TRBJ2-7; D unresolved. CDR3 length: 14 residues. The germline gives CDR1 SGHTA, CDR2 FQGNSA. V was shortened by 1 base and J by 0 bases, with 7 bases between the two germline ends.

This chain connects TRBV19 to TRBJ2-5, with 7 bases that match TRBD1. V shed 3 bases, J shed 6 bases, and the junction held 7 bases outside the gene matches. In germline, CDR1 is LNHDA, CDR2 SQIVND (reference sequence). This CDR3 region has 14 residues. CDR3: CASSITTGEQTQYF. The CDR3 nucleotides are TGTGCCAGTAGTATTACAACAGGGGAACAGACCCAGTACTTC. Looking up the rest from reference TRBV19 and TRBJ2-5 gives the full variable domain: DGGITQSPKYLFRKEGQNVTLSCEQNLNHDAMYWYRQDPGQGLRLIYYSQIVNDFQKGDIAEGYSVSREKKESFPLTVTSAQKNPTAFYLCASSITTGEQTQYFGPGTRLLVL.

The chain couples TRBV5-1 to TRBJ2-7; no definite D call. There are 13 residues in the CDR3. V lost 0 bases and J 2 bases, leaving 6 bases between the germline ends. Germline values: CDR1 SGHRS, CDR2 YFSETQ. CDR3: CASSLESTYEQYF. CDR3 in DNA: TGCGCCAGCAGCTTGGAGTCTACCTACGAGCAGTACTTC.

CDR3 coding DNA: TGTGCCAGCAGTTTGAGGGGGACAGGGGGTGAAAAACTGTTTTTT. This codes for CASSLRGTGGEKLFF. This chain connects TRBV28 to TRBJ1-4; 11 bases are shared with TRBD1. This CDR3 has 15 residues. Per germline, CDR1 MDHEN and CDR2 SYDVKM. Unmatched junction bases numbered 4, after V lost 3 bases and J lost 7 bases.

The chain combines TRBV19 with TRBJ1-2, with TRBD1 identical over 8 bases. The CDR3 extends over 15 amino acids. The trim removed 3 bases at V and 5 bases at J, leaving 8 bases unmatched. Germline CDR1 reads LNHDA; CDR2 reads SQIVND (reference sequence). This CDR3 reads CASSILDRDPYGYTF. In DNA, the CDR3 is TGTGCCAGTAGTATCTTGGACAGGGATCCGTATGGCTACACCTTC.

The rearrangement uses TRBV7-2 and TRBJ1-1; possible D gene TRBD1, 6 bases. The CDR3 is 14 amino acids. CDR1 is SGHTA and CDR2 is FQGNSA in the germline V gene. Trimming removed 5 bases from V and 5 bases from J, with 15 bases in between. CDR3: CASSKSQGQTEAFF. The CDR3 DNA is TGTGCCAGCAGCAAGTCTCAGGGGCAGACTGAAGCTTTCTTT.

In DNA form, the CDR3 reads TGTGCCAGCACCCTTGATAGCCTCCCCCATCAGCCCCAGCATTTT. It yields the protein CASTLDSLPHQPQHF. J is TRBJ1-5 and V is TRBV28, with D unclear. This CDR3 comprises 15 residues. Trimming cost V 7 bases and J 5 bases, with 18 bases left between them. Germline V gene lookup returns CDR1 MDHEN and CDR2 SYDVKM.

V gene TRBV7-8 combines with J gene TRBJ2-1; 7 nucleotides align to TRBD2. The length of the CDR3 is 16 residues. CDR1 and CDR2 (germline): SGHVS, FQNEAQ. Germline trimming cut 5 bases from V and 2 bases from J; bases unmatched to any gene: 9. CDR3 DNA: TGTGCCAGCAGCGCCTCGGATAGCGGGCCCTACAATGAGCAGTTCTTC. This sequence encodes CASSASDSGPYNEQFF.

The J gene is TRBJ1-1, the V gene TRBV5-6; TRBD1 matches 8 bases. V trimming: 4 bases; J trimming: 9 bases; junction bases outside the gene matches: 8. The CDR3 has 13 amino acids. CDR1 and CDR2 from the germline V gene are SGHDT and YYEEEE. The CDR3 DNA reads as TGTGCCAGCAGCCCCTGGGACAGGCTTAAAGCTTTCTTT. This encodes CASSPWDRLKAFF.

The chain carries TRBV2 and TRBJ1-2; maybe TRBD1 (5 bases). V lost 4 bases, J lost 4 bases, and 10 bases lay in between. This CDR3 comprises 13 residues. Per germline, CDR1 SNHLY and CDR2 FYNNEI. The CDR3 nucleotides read TGTGCCAGCAGTGCACAGGTGTCCTATGGCTACACCTTC. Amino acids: CASSAQVSYGYTF.

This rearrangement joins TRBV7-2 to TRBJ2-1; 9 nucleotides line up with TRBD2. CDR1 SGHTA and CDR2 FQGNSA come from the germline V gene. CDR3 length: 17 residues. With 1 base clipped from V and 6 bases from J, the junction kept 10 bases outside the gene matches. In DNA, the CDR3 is TGTGCCAGCAGCTTAGACCCCGCTAGCGGGAAAGGCAATGAGCAGTTCTTC. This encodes CASSLDPASGKGNEQFF.

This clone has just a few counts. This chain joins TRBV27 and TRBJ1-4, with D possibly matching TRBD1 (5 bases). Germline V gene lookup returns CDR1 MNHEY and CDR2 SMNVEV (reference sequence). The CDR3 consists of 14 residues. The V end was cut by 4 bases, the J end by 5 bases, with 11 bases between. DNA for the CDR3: TGTGCCAGCAGTTACACAGGCCTGAATGAAAAACTGTTTTTT. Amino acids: CASSYTGLNEKLFF.

The CDR3 sequence is CASSSRVSGANVLTF. The CDR3, as DNA: TGTGCCAGCAGTTCCAGGGTTTCTGGGGCCAACGTCCTGACTTTC. V is TRBV6-5 and J is TRBJ2-6; weak D call: TRBD1 (5 bases). Between the trimmed V and J ends, which lost 4 bases and 1 base, there was a span of 8 bases. This CDR3 has 15 residues. Germline V gene data show CDR1 as MNHEY and CDR2 as SVGAGI.

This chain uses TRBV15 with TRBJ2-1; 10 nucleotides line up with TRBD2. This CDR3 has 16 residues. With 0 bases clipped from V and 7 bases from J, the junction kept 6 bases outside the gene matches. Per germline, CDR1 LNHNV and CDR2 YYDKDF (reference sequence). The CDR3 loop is CATSRDTSGNGNEQFF. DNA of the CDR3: TGTGCCACCAGCAGAGATACTAGCGGGAATGGAAATGAGCAGTTCTTC.

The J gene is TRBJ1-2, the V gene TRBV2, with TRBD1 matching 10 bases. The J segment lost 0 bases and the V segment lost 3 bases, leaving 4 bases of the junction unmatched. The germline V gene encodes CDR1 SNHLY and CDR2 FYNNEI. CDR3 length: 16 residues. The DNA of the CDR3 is TGTGCCAGCAGTGAGCTTGGACAGGGGGCTAACTATGGCTACACCTTC. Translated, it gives CASSELGQGANYGYTF.

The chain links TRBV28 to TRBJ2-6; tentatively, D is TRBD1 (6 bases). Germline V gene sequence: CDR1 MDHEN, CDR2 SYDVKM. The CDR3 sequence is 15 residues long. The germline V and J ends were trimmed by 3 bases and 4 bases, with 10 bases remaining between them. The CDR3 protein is CASSFWGTGANVLTF. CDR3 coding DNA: TGTGCCAGCAGTTTTTGGGGGACAGGGGCCAACGTCCTGACTTTC.

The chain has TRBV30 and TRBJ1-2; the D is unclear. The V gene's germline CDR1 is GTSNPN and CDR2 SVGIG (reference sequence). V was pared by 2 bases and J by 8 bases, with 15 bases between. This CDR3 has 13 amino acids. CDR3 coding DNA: TGTGCCTGGAGTCAACGGGAGAATCTGGGCTACACCTTC. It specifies CAWSQRENLGYTF.

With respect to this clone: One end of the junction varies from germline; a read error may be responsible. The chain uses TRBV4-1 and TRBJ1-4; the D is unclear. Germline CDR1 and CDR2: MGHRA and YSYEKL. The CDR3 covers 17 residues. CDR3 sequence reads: CASNQEATPATNEKLFF. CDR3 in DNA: TGCGCCAGCAACCAAGAGGCGACACCCGCAACTAATGAAAAACTGTTTTTT.

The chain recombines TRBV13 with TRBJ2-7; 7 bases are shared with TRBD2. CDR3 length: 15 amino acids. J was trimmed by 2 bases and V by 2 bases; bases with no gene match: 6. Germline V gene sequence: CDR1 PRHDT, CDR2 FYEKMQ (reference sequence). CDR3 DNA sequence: TGTGCCAGCAGCTTAAGTGGGGGGGTAACCTACGAGCAGTACTTC. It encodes CASSLSGGVTYEQYF.

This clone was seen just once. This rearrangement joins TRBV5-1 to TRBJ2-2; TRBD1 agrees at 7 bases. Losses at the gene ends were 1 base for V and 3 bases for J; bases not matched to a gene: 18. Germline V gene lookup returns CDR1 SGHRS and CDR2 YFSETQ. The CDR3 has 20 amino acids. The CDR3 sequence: CASSLWGDYEGGRDTGELFF. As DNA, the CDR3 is TGCGCCAGCAGCTTGTGGGGCGATTACGAAGGGGGCAGGGACACCGGGGAGCTGTTTTTT. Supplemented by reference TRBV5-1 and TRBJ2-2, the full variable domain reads KAGVTQTPRYLIKTRGQQVTLSCSPISGHRSVSWYQQTPGQGLQFLFEYFSETQRNKGNFPGRFSGRQFSNSRSEMNVSTLELGDSALYLCASSLWGDYEGGRDTGELFFGEGSRLTVL.

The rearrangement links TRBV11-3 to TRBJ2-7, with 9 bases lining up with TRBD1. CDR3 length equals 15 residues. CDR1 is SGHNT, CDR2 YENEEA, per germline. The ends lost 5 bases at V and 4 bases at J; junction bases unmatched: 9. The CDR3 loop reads CASSQGTGSGYEQYF. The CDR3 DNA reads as TGTGCCAGCAGCCAAGGGACAGGGAGTGGTTACGAGCAGTACTTC.

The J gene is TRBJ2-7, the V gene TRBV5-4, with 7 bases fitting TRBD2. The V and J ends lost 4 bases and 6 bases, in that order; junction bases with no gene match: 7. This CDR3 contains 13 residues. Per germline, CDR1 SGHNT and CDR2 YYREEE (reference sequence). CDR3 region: CASSVMTSPEQYF. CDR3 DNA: TGTGCCAGCAGCGTAATGACTAGCCCCGAGCAGTACTTC.

The CDR3 is CAISATGATEAFF. Written as DNA, the CDR3 is TGTGCCATCAGTGCTACAGGGGCCACTGAAGCTTTCTTT. The chain has TRBV10-3 and TRBJ1-1; 7 bases match TRBD1. The length of the CDR3 is 13 residues. Germline V CDR1 and CDR2: ENHRY, SYGVKD. V lost 4 bases, J lost 4 bases, and 3 bases stayed unmatched.

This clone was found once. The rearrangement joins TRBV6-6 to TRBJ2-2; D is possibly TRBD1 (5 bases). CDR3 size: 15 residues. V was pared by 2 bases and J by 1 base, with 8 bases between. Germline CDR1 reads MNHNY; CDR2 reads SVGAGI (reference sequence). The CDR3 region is CASSYGRVNTGELFF. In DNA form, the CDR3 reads TGTGCCAGCAGTTACGGCAGGGTGAACACCGGGGAGCTGTTTTTT.

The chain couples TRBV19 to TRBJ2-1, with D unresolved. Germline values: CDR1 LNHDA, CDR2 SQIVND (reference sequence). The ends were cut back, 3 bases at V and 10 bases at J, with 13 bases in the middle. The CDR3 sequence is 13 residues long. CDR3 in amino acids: CASSINSIREQFF. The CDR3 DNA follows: TGTGCCAGTAGTATTAACAGCATTCGGGAGCAGTTCTTC.

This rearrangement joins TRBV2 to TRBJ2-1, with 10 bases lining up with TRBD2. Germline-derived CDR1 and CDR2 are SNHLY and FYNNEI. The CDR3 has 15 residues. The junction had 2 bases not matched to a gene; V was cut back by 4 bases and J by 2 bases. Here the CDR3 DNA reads TGTGCCAGCAGTGTCAGCGGGGGGGCCTACAATGAGCAGTTCTTC. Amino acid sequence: CASSVSGGAYNEQFF. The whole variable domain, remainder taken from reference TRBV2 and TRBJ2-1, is EPEVTQTPSHQVTQMGQEVILRCVPISNHLYFYWYRQILGQKVEFLVSFYNNEISEKSEIFDDQFSVERPDGSNFTLKIRSTKLEDSAMYFCASSVSGGAYNEQFFGPGTRLTVL.

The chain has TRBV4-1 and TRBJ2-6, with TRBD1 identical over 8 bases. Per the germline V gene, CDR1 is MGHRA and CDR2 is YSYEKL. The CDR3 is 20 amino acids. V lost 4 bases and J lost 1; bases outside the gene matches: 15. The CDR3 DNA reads TGCGCCAGCAGCCCACACCGCGTAGGACAGGGCATTTCTGGGGCCAACGTCCTGACTTTC. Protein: CASSPHRVGQGISGANVLTF.

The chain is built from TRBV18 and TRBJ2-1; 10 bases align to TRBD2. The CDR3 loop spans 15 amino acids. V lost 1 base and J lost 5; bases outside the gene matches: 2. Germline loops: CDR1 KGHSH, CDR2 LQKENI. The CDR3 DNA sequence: TGTGCCAGCTCACCACGAGCGGGAGGGCACAATGAGCAGTTCTTC. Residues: CASSPRAGGHNEQFF.